These 3 T cell receptor beta chains share one sample of origin, sequenced in a study of T-cell reconstitution after alpha-beta-depleted transplantation in children (dated by TCRdb to 2016 to 2017). Libraries were built with PCR. For sequencing, an Illumina HiSeq 2500 was employed. To normalize quantification of the TCRbeta repertoire, the TCR libraries were built with molecular barcoding that relied on unique molecular identifiers. The public sequencing data were trimmed at Q25 with fastp and processed into clonotypes with MiXCR by TCRdb, which kept only in-frame beta chains. When rows share a CDR3 protein, they turn into one entry using the most common DNA and genes. This sample gives nearly 250,000 distinct CDR3 sequences in total; roughly 8% of them show up just once. In total, the top ten clones hold 6.3% of the sample. This specimen's treatment or condition label, per the study, means: allogeneic hematopoietic cell transplantation with graft depleted of TCRalphabeta T cells and CD19 B cells.

The sample consisted of PBMCs, mostly from graft donor cells, taken 180 days after TCRalphabeta/CD19-depleted stem cell transplant. These receptors all stem from a male patient younger than 18 who had a stem cell transplant for acute lymphoblastic leukemia, so the T cells may come from the graft donor.

This clonotype occurred many times. The chain carries TRBV7-7 and TRBJ2-5; D remains ambiguous. V lost 5 bases to trimming and J lost 3 bases, with 13 bases between them. The CDR3 spans 14 residues. Germline V lookup: CDR1 SSHAT, CDR2 FNYEAQ (reference sequence). DNA of the CDR3: TGTGCCAGCAGCCCCCAAGGGCCGAAAGAGACCCAGTACTTC. Translation: CASSPQGPKETQYF.

The V call is TRBV7-9, the J call TRBJ1-1, with D tentatively TRBD1 (6 bases). V was pared by 0 bases and J by 5 bases, with 13 bases between. Germline lookup yields CDR1 SEHNR and CDR2 FQNEAQ (reference sequence). CDR3 length equals 15 residues. CDR3 residues: CASSLAGTGRTEAFF. CDR3 DNA: TGTGCCAGCAGCTTAGCCGGAACAGGGAGGACTGAAGCTTTCTTT.

Ten or more counts support this clonotype. This sequence joins TRBV12-3 or TRBV12-4 and TRBJ1-3, with TRBD1 matching 8 bases. The CDR3 runs to 16 residues. V gave up 1 base and J gave up 4 bases; unmatched junction bases: 6. The CDR3 DNA reads as TGTGCCAGCAGTTTAGTTATCCAGGGGGCCGGAAACACCATATATTTT. It is translated as CASSLVIQGAGNTIYF.